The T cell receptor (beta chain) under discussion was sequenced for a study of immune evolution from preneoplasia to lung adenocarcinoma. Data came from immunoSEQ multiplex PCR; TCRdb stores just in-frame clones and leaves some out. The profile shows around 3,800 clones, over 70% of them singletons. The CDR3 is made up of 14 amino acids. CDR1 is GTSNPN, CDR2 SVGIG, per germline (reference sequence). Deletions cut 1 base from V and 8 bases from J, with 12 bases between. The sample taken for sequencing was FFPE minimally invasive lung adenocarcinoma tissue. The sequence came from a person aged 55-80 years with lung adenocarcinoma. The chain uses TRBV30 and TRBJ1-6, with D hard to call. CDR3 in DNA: TGTGCCTGGAGTGAGTTTGGGTCGGATTCACCCCTCCACTTT. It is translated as CAWSEFGSDSPLHF.